These 26 T cell receptor beta chains were all obtained from the same sample, sequenced in a study of PD-1 blockade in classical Hodgkin lymphoma. Every patient had relapsed following autologous stem cell transplantation, and cohorts differed in brentuximab vedotin exposure. Sequenced by immunoSEQ multiplex PCR; TCRdb stores in-frame clones only, minus some. The repertoire holds around 13,000 clones, with around 87% as singletons. Sequences were derived from peripheral blood mononuclear cells (PBMCs), sampled at baseline. The receptor source for this set is a human donor with classical Hodgkin lymphoma.

The rearrangement links TRBV4-2 to TRBJ2-2, with D maybe TRBD2 (5 bases). The CDR3 is made up of 15 amino acids. Trimming took 4 bases from V and 6 from J, leaving 15 bases between them. The germline gives CDR1 LGHNA, CDR2 YNFKEQ. The CDR3, as DNA: TGTGCCAGCAGCCCTACGATACTAGGTTCCGGGGAGCTGTTTTTT. It is translated as CASSPTILGSGELFF.

The chain combines TRBV9 with TRBJ2-2, with TRBD2 matching 8 bases. V shed 7 bases and J 1 base; nucleotides not matched to a gene: 6. There are 15 residues in the CDR3. Germline CDR1 SGDLS, CDR2 YYNGEE. The CDR3 loop is CASSPAGGNTGELFF. CDR3 in DNA: TGTGCCAGCTCACCCGCGGGGGGGAACACCGGGGAGCTGTTTTTT.

The rearrangement links TRBV5-1 to TRBJ2-5; tentatively, D is TRBD2 (5 bases). V lost 0 bases, J lost 1 base, and 7 bases lay in between. The germline V gene encodes CDR1 SGHRS and CDR2 YFSETQ. This CDR3 spans 14 amino acids. The DNA for the CDR3 is TGCGCCAGCAGCTTGGGGCGGGTCCAAGAGACCCAGTACTTC. Protein sequence: CASSLGRVQETQYF.

This clone has just one count. CDR3 bases: TGTGCCAGCTCCCCGACGGAAATAGAAAAACTGTTTTTT. Its translation: CASSPTEIEKLFF. The chain recombines TRBV18 with TRBJ1-4; no clear D gene. Per the germline V gene, CDR1 is KGHSH and CDR2 is LQKENI. This CDR3 has 13 amino acids. Trimming pared 6 bases from V and 8 bases from J, leaving 13 bases between. Supplemented by reference TRBV18 and TRBJ1-4, the full variable domain reads NAGVMQNPRHLVRRRGQEARLRCSPMKGHSHVYWYRQLPEEGLKFMVYLQKENIIDESGMPKERFSAEFPKEGPSILRIQQVVRGDSAAYFCASSPTEIEKLFFGSGTQLSVL.

The V call is TRBV18, the J call TRBJ1-1, with a tentative D call TRBD1 (6 bases). The germline CDR1 and CDR2 sequences are KGHSH and LQKENI. The V and J ends lost 3 bases and 2 bases respectively, with 10 bases between them. This CDR3 spans 14 amino acids. CDR3 coding DNA: TGTGCCAGCTCACCCGGGACATCTAACACTGAAGCTTTCTTT. Encoded protein: CASSPGTSNTEAFF.

This chain uses TRBV2 with TRBJ1-1; D remains ambiguous. V was pared by 8 bases and J by 8 bases, with 9 bases between. Looked up from germline, CDR1 is SNHLY and CDR2 is FYNNEI. CDR3 length equals 10 residues. The CDR3 DNA follows: TGTGCCAGCGGTAACCCGGAAGCTTTCTTT. Its translation: CASGNPEAFF.

The chain is built from TRBV4-1 and TRBJ1-1; D not resolved. V was clipped by 0 bases and J by 11 bases, with 16 bases between them. Germline lookup yields CDR1 MGHRA and CDR2 YSYEKL. The CDR3 has 14 amino acids. This chain's CDR3 is CASSQDGPPEDAFF. DNA of the CDR3: TGCGCCAGCAGCCAAGATGGACCCCCGGAAGATGCTTTCTTT.

The J gene is TRBJ2-1, the V gene TRBV30, with 7 bases matching TRBD1. Per germline, CDR1 GTSNPN and CDR2 SVGIG (reference sequence). J lost 4 bases, V lost 8 bases, and 11 bases had no gene match. This CDR3 is built from 14 residues. The CDR3 sequence is CATNRDSLYNEQFF. The CDR3 DNA reads TGTGCCACAAACCGGGACAGTTTATACAATGAGCAGTTCTTC.

The chain links TRBV7-9 to TRBJ1-1; tentative D call: TRBD1 (5 bases). V lost 5 bases and J lost 6, with 13 bases in between. The CDR3 runs to 13 residues. CDR1 and CDR2 (germline): SEHNR, FQNEAQ (reference sequence). The CDR3 DNA follows: TGTGCCAGCAGCCCTTGGACAAACGCTGAAGCTTTCTTT. Translating it yields CASSPWTNAEAFF.

The rearrangement uses TRBV7-2 and TRBJ2-3; 14 bases match TRBD2. V lost 6 bases and J lost 4; bases outside the gene matches: 0. The CDR3 runs to 14 residues. Germline-derived CDR1 and CDR2 are SGHTA and FQGNSA. The CDR3 DNA reads TGTGCCAGCAGGACTAGCGGGGGGGCAGATACGCAGTATTTT. Amino acids: CASRTSGGADTQYF.

The chain carries TRBV13 and TRBJ1-2, with D possibly matching TRBD1 (5 bases). CDR1 PRHDT and CDR2 FYEKMQ come from the germline V gene (reference sequence). This CDR3 has 15 residues. Trimming took off 0 bases at V and 6 bases at J, with 14 bases between the two ends. The CDR3 reads CASSLGRDRANGYTF. The DNA of the CDR3 is TGTGCCAGCAGCTTAGGCCGGGACCGCGCTAATGGCTACACCTTC.

The V gene is TRBV7-3, the J gene TRBJ2-1, with D possibly matching TRBD1 (5 bases). Trimming cost V 6 bases and J 8 bases, with 17 bases left between them. Germline CDR1 is SGHTA and CDR2 is FQGTGA. The CDR3 totals 14 residues. For the CDR3, the DNA is TGTGCCAGCAGTACAGGCGTGGGTAGACATGAGCAGTTCTTC. As protein: CASSTGVGRHEQFF.

The V gene is TRBV29-1, the J gene TRBJ2-2, with TRBD1 matching over 8 bases. This CDR3 has 14 amino acids. Trimming at V came to 4 bases and at J to 5 bases, leaving 6 bases not matched to a gene. Germline values: CDR1 SQVTM, CDR2 ANQGSEA. The DNA for the CDR3 is TGCAGCGTTGCTAGACAGGGGAAGACCGGGGAGCTGTTTTTT. This encodes CSVARQGKTGELFF.

The chain is built from TRBV2 and TRBJ1-2; tentative D call: TRBD1 (6 bases). V gave up 2 bases and J gave up 13 bases, with 14 bases separating them. The CDR3 contains 12 residues. Looked up from germline, CDR1 is SNHLY and CDR2 is FYNNEI. This CDR3 is CASSETQGARTF. DNA of the CDR3: TGTGCCAGCAGTGAAACACAGGGCGCTCGCACCTTC.

This clone was counted once. The chain combines TRBV7-9 with TRBJ1-5; maybe TRBD1 (6 bases). Germline loops: CDR1 SEHNR, CDR2 FQNEAQ (reference sequence). CDR3 length: 17 residues. V was clipped by 1 base and J by 4 bases, with 17 bases between them. In nucleotides, the CDR3 is TGTGCCAGCAGCTTAGGGCGTTGGCAGGGGATAAATCAGCCCCAGCATTTT. Residues: CASSLGRWQGINQPQHF. Looking up the rest from reference TRBV7-9 and TRBJ1-5 gives the full variable domain: DTGVSQNPRHKITKRGQNVTFRCDPISEHNRLYWYRQTLGQGPEFLTYFQNEAQLEKSRLLSDRFSAERPKGSFSTLEIQRTEQGDSAMYLCASSLGRWQGINQPQHFGDGTRLSIL.

The J gene is TRBJ1-6, the V gene TRBV5-4, with D perhaps matching TRBD1 (5 bases). The V gene's germline CDR1 is SGHNT and CDR2 YYREEE (reference sequence). V lost 0 bases and J 3 bases, leaving 10 bases between the germline ends. This CDR3 is 16 amino acids long. The DNA for the CDR3 is TGTGCCAGCAGCTTGGAAACAGGAAGCTATAATTCACCCCTCCACTTT. Its protein is CASSLETGSYNSPLHF.

The chain combines TRBV6-4 with TRBJ2-5; D possibly corresponds to TRBD2 (5 bases). The CDR3 is 13 residues long. Germline CDR1 MRHNA, CDR2 SNTAGT. V was shortened by 2 bases and J by 5 bases, with 9 bases between the two germline ends. CDR3 DNA sequence: TGTGCCAGCAGTGACCACCCGGGGGAGACCCAGTACTTC. This codes for CASSDHPGETQYF.

The J gene is TRBJ1-2, the V gene TRBV27; perhaps TRBD1 as D (6 bases). The germline CDR1 and CDR2 sequences are MNHEY and SMNVEV (reference sequence). V was clipped by 4 bases and J by 8 bases, with 14 bases between them. The CDR3 loop spans 13 amino acids. CDR3 nucleotide sequence: TGTGCCAGCAGTTCCACAGGGCTCCGGGGCTACACCTTC. The encoded protein is CASSSTGLRGYTF.

The chain combines TRBV6-5 with TRBJ2-2; D not resolved. Germline V gives CDR1 MNHEY, CDR2 SVGAGI. Between the trimmed V and J ends, which lost 0 bases and 1 base, there was a span of 0 bases. The CDR3 has 13 residues. DNA for the CDR3: TGTGCCAGCAGTTACTCGAACACCGGGGAGCTGTTTTTT. Encoded protein: CASSYSNTGELFF.

The gene calls are TRBV5-1 and TRBJ2-3; D possibly corresponds to TRBD1 (5 bases). The CDR3 runs to 17 residues. Germline V gene lookup returns CDR1 SGHRS and CDR2 YFSETQ. V was pared by 0 bases and J by 1 base, with 15 bases between. The DNA for the CDR3 is TGCGCCAGCAGCTTGGCCTTAGCAGGGCGTGGCACAGATACGCAGTATTTT. Translated: CASSLALAGRGTDTQYF.

A word on this clone: At one end, the junction sequence differs from germline, possibly due to a read error. CDR3 residues: CASSFHPGGASRDTQYF. CDR3 bases: TGTGCCAGCAGCTTCCACCCGGGGGGGGCTAGCAGAGATACGCAGTATTTT. The chain has TRBV9 and TRBJ2-3; TRBD2 matches at 8 bases. CDR3 size: 17 residues. From germline, CDR1 is SGDLS and CDR2 YYNGEE.

The V call is TRBV10-3, the J call TRBJ2-1; TRBD2 aligns across 14 bases. The germline V gene has CDR1 ENHRY and CDR2 SYGVKD. The CDR3 loop spans 15 amino acids. With 7 bases clipped from V and 9 bases from J, the junction kept 8 bases outside the gene matches. CDR3 in DNA: TGTGCCATCACCACGACTAGCGGGGGGGCAGGTGAGCAGTTCTTC. It codes for CAITTTSGGAGEQFF.

This clone was picked up one time. This chain uses TRBV7-8 with TRBJ1-6, with D perhaps matching TRBD1 (6 bases). The length of the CDR3 is 15 residues. Trimming stripped 2 bases from V and 8 bases from J, with 13 bases between. Germline V CDR1 and CDR2: SGHVS, FQNEAQ. The CDR3 DNA sequence: TGTGCCAGCAGCTTACGCGGACAGATGGATTCACCCCTCCACTTT. Amino acid sequence: CASSLRGQMDSPLHF.

This rearrangement joins TRBV29-1 to TRBJ2-1; 10 bases map to TRBD2. This CDR3 contains 14 residues. Germline V CDR1 and CDR2: SQVTM, ANQGSEA. Trimming cost V 4 bases and J 3 bases; bases outside gene matches: 3. The DNA of the CDR3 is TGCAGCGTTGCTAGCGGGAGAAACTACAATGAGCAGTTCTTC. Encoded protein: CSVASGRNYNEQFF.

The chain is built from TRBV7-9 and TRBJ1-2; D unclear. This CDR3 region has 12 residues. Trimming removed 1 base at V and 8 bases at J, with 8 bases between. The germline V gene encodes CDR1 SEHNR and CDR2 FQNEAQ (reference sequence). In nucleotides, the CDR3 is TGTGCCAGCAGCTTAGAGGGTTCGGGCTACACCTTC. Its translation: CASSLEGSGYTF. The whole variable domain, filled in from reference TRBV7-9 and TRBJ1-2, reads DTGVSQNPRHKITKRGQNVTFRCDPISEHNRLYWYRQTLGQGPEFLTYFQNEAQLEKSRLLSDRFSAERPKGSFSTLEIQRTEQGDSAMYLCASSLEGSGYTFGSGTRLTVV.

The J gene is TRBJ2-1, the V gene TRBV28; TRBD2 might be the D (5 bases). V lost 5 bases, J lost 3 bases, and 14 bases lay in between. The germline V gene encodes CDR1 MDHEN and CDR2 SYDVKM. This CDR3 contains 15 residues. The DNA of the CDR3 is TGTGCCAGCAGTCGCGTGGCGGGCTTCTACAATGAGCAGTTCTTC. It yields the protein CASSRVAGFYNEQFF.